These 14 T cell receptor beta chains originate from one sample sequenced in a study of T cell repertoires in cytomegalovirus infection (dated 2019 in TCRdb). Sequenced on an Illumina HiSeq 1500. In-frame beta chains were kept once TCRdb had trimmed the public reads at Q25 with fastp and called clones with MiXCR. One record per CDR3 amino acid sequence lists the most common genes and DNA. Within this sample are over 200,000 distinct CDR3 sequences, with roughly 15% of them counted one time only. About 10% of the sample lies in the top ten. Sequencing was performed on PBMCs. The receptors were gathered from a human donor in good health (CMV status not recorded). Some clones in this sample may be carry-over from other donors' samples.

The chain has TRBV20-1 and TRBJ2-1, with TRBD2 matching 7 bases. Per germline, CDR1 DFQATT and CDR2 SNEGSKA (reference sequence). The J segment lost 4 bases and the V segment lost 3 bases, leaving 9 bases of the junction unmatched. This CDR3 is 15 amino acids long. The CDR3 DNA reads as TGCAGTGCTAGGAAAGGGGAGGGGTATTACAATGAGCAGTTCTTC. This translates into CSARKGEGYYNEQFF.

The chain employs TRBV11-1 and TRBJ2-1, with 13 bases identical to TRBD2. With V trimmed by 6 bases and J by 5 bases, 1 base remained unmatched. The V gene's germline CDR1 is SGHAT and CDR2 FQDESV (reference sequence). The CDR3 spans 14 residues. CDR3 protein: CASRLAGGDNEQFF. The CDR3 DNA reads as TGTGCCAGCAGACTAGCGGGAGGGGACAATGAGCAGTTCTTC.

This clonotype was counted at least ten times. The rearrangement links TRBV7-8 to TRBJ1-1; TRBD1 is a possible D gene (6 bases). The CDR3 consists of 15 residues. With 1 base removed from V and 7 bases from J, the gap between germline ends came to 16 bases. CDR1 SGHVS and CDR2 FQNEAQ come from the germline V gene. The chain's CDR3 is CASSLDSVGASEAFF. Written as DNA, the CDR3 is TGTGCCAGCAGCTTAGACTCTGTGGGGGCAAGTGAAGCTTTCTTT.

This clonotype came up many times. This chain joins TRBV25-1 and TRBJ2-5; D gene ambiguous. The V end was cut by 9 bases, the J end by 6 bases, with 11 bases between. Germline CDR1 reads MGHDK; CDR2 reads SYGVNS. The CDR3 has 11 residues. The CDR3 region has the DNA TGTGCCAGTATCCACGAGAAGACCCAGTACTTC. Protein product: CASIHEKTQYF.

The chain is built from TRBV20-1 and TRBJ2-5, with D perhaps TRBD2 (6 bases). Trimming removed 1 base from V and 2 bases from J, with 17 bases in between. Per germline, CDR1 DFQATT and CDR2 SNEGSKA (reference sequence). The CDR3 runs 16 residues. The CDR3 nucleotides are TGCAGTGCTAGAGTTTTAGGGCGGGGTGCTCAAGAGACCCAGTACTTC. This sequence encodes CSARVLGRGAQETQYF.

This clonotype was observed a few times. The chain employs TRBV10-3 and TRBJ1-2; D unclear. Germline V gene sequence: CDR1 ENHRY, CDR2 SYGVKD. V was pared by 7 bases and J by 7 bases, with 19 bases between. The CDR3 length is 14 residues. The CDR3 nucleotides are TGTGCCATCAAGGGTTTAGGTGGCACCCTTGGCTACACCTTC. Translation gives CAIKGLGGTLGYTF.

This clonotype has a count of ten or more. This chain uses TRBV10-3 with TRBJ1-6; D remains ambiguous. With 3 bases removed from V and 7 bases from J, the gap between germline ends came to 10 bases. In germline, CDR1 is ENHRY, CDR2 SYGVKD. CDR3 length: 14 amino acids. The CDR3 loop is CAISESKGNSPLHF. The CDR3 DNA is TGTGCCATCAGTGAAAGTAAAGGGAATTCACCCCTCCACTTT.

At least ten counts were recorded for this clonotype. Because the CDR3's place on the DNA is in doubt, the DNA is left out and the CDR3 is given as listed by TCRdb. The CDR3 is CISVSEAYDRVISGANVLTF. The chain couples TRBV7-5 to TRBJ2-6; the D call of TRBD1 is as the table states it, not checked on the DNA. TRBV7-5 is flagged as a pseudogene. The CDR3 spans 20 residues, counting both ends.

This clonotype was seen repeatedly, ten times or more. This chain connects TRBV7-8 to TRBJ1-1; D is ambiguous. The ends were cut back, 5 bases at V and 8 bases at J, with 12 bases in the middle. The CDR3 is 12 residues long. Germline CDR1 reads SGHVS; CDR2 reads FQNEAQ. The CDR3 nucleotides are TGTGCCAGCAGCCGCCAATGGGCGGAAGCTTTCTTT. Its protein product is CASSRQWAEAFF. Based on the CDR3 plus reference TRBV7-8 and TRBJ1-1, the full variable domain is GAGVSQSPRYKVAKRGQDVALRCDPISGHVSLFWYQQALGQGPEFLTYFQNEAQLDKSGLPSDRFFAERPEGSVSTLKIQRTQQEDSAVYLCASSRQWAEAFFGQGTRLTVV.

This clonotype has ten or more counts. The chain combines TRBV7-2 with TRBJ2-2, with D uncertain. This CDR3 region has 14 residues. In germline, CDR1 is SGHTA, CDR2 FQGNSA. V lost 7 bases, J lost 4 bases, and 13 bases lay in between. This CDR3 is CASNLQASTGELFF. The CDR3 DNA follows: TGTGCCAGCAACCTCCAGGCCTCCACCGGGGAGCTGTTTTTT.

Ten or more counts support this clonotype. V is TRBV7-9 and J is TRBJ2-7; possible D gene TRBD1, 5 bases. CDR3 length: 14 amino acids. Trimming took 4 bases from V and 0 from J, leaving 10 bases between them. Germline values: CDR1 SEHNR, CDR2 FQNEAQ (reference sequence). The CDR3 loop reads CASSYRTPSYEQYF. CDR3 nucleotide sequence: TGTGCCAGCAGCTACCGGACACCCTCCTACGAGCAGTACTTC.

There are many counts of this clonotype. CDR3 sequence (DNA): TGTGCCAGCAGCAGGGACAGGAACACCGGGGAGCTGTTTTTT. Amino acids: CASSRDRNTGELFF. This chain uses TRBV7-2 with TRBJ2-2, with TRBD1 matching 7 bases. Germline V gives CDR1 SGHTA, CDR2 FQGNSA. The J segment lost 1 base and the V segment lost 5 bases, leaving 1 base of the junction unmatched. This CDR3 region has 14 residues.

CDR3 in DNA: TGTGCCAGCAGCTTGGAGGGCTCCATTTATGGCTACACCTTC. Translated: CASSLEGSIYGYTF. The J gene is TRBJ1-2, the V gene TRBV5-6; no clear D. V was pared by 0 bases and J by 5 bases, with 11 bases between. The CDR3 is made up of 14 amino acids. Germline V lookup: CDR1 SGHDT, CDR2 YYEEEE.

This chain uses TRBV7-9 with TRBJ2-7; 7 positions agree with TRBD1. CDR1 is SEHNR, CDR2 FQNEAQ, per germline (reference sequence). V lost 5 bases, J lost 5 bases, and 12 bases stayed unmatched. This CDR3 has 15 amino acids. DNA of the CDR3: TGTGCCAGCAGCCCTAACCGACAGGGTACCGACGAGCAGTACTTC. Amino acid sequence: CASSPNRQGTDEQYF.